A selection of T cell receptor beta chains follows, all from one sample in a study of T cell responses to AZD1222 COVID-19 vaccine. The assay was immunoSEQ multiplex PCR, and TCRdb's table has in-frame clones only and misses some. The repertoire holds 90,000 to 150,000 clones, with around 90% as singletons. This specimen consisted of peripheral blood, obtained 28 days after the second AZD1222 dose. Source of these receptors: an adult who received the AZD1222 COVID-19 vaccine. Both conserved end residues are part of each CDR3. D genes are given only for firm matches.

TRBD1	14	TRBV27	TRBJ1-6	CASGTGTGGISLHF
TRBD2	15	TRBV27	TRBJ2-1	CASRRAGGQFNEQFF
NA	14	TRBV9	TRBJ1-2	CASSVWGDNYGYTF
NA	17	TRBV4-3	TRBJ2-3	CASSQVGQAASSDTQYF
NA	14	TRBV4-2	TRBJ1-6	CASSRPGDNSPLHF
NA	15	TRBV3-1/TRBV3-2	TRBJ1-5	CASSPRGRSNQPQHF
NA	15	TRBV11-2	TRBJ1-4	CASSWRVGGNEKLFF
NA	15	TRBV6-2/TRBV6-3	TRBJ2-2	CASSTGGSNTGELFF
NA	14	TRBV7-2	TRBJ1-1	CASRSGQGLPEAFF
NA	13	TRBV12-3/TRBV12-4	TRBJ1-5	CASSWSGDQPQHF
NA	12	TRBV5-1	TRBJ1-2	CATRQDNYGYTF
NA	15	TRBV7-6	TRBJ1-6	CASSPGPRANSPLHF
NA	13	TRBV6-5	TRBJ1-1	CASSSVGRPEAFF
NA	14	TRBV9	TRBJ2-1	CAISLLGSYNEQFF
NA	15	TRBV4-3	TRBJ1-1	CASSRTRVLGTEAFF
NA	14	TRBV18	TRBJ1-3	CASSPAYSGNTIYF
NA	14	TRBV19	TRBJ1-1	CASSTLTGKAEAFF
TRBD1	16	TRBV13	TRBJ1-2	CASSLGGGTGSYGYTF
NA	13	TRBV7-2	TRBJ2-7	CASSLAGSVEQYF
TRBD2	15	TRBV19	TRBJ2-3	CASSQLAGGVDTQYF
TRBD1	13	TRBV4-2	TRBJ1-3	CASSRDRGNTIYF
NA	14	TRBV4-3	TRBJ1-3	CASSQGLESNTIYF